Listed below are T cell receptor beta chains from one sample, sequenced in a study of blood T cell repertoires in COVID-19. The data were produced by immunoSEQ multiplex PCR, yet TCRdb's version contains in-frame clones alone and is incomplete. The table lists about 120,000 clones, 85% to 90% of them singletons. Sequencing used peripheral blood. These receptor sequences come from a man aged 65 to 79 with active or convalescent COVID-19. Both conserved end residues are part of each CDR3.

J gene,CDR3 length,V gene,CDR3 protein
TRBJ2-3,14,TRBV5-1,CASSLGRDTDTQYF
TRBJ2-1,16,TRBV7-9,CASSLAGGPLYNEQFF
TRBJ2-5,18,TRBV21-1,CASSKEREETGQFVTQYF
TRBJ1-2,12,TRBV28,CASRTTGYGYTF
TRBJ1-1,14,TRBV28,CASSLWGGNTEAFF
TRBJ2-1,15,TRBV5-1,CASSLLGGTYNEQFF
TRBJ2-7,13,TRBV27,CASSWDGGAEQYF
TRBJ1-1,14,TRBV11-2,CASSSPLYGTEAFF
TRBJ2-7,15,TRBV27,CASSLWDRVRYEQYF
TRBJ1-3,11,TRBV7-8,CASSLGDTIYF
TRBJ2-5,11,TRBV11-2,CAAGFQETQYF
TRBJ2-1,16,TRBV7-2,CASSAAGFSSYNEQFF
TRBJ2-4,15,TRBV7-9,CASSPPWGGQNIQYF
TRBJ2-1,13,TRBV7-8,CALLGEGLSEQFF
TRBJ1-2,15,TRBV10-1,CASSFSRASNYGYTF
TRBJ2-1,15,TRBV3-1/TRBV3-2,CASSQDTSGSGEQFF
TRBJ1-4,15,TRBV28,CASTRPGNNNEKLFF
TRBJ1-2,16,TRBV7-9,CASSFSEGQGWYGYTF
TRBJ2-3,15,TRBV7-3,CASSLISGGTDTQYF
TRBJ1-4,15,TRBV29-1,CSVAAGATTNEKLFF
TRBJ1-1,16,TRBV11-3,CASSSGQGGSHTEAFF
TRBJ1-5,15,TRBV20-1,CSASDGRGRDQPQHF
TRBJ1-5,13,TRBV2,CASSEAGSTPQHF
TRBJ2-4,14,TRBV27,CASSLSGAKNIQYF
TRBJ1-1,15,TRBV28,CASTQEFGGRPEAFF
TRBJ2-1,15,TRBV5-1,CASSLGTGGHGEQFF
TRBJ2-3,14,TRBV7-2,CASSLGSAQRSQYF
TRBJ2-7,13,TRBV6-5,CASRTDRAYEQYF
TRBJ2-1,13,TRBV5-8,CASSEGQINEQFF
TRBJ1-6,13,TRBV6-5,CASRKPGNSPLHF
TRBJ2-2,14,TRBV18,CASSRTVNTGELFF
TRBJ1-6,15,TRBV7-2,CASAQEQGRTSPLHF
TRBJ2-7,14,TRBV6-5,CASSSAGGPYEQYF
TRBJ2-7,13,TRBV19,CASRRSPTYEQYF
TRBJ2-2,17,TRBV5-1,CASSLGDRGMDPGELFF
TRBJ2-7,16,TRBV7-2,CASSPNQLAGASEQYF
TRBJ1-2,13,TRBV2,CASSAGSNYGYTF
TRBJ2-2,12,TRBV7-8,CASSSFGGELFF
TRBJ2-1,16,TRBV15,CATSRDLAGGVGEQFF
TRBJ1-1,13,TRBV10-1,CASSATGRYGAFF
TRBJ1-1,14,TRBV28,CASRRTGGFTEAFF
TRBJ2-2,19,TRBV24-1,CATSDSGQGKLGYTGELFF
TRBJ2-1,15,TRBV19,CASSTSGRAYNEQFF
TRBJ1-5,13,TRBV6-5,CATKVDSNQPQHF
TRBJ2-3,16,TRBV10-3,CAISQPGHRSTDTQYF
TRBJ2-2,16,TRBV18,CASSPPTGRNTGELFF
TRBJ2-1,15,TRBV7-9,CASSLELAVYNEQFF
TRBJ2-3,16,TRBV10-2,CASSAGLAGGTDTQYF
TRBJ1-2,16,TRBV19,CASSPPGQLTNYGYTF
TRBJ2-5,13,TRBV6-5,CASSTRQKETQYF
TRBJ2-3,13,TRBV7-2,CASSLEFGRTQYF